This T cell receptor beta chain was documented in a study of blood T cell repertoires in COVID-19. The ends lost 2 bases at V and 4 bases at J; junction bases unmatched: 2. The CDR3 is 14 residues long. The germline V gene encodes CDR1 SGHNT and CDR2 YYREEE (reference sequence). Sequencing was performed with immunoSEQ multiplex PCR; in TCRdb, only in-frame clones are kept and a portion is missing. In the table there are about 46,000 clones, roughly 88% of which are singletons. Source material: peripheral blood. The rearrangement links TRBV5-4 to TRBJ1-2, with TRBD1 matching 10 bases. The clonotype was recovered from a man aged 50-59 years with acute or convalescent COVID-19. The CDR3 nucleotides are TGTGCCAGCAGCTTCGACAGGGGGCGCTATGGCTACACCTTC. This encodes CASSFDRGRYGYTF.